This T cell receptor beta chain was found in a study of T cells in Graves' hyperthyroidism and ophthalmopathy. Germline values: CDR1 MGHDK, CDR2 SYGVNS. The CDR3 has 13 residues. Trimming cost V 11 bases and J 1 base, with 15 bases left between them. TCR beta CDR3 sequences were amplified from RNA transcripts. A first-round RT-PCR of the TCR CDR3 used the HTBI primer set. A single record per CDR3 protein comes from TCRdb applying MiXCR to the multiplex PCR reads. The sample lists around 760,000 distinct CDR3 sequences, 35% seen once, with around 32% in the top ten. An approximately 10 ml volume of fresh peripheral blood provided the PBMCs.

This chain joins TRBV25-1 and TRBJ2-7; no clear D gene. The clonotype comes from a woman in her forties with Graves' hyperthyroidism. The specimen was blood. The CDR3 DNA reads TGTGCCGCATGGGCGGTAACTTCCTACGAGCAGTACTTC. As protein: CAAWAVTSYEQYF.